These T cell receptor beta chains were read from a single sample in a study of T cell repertoires in cytomegalovirus infection. One entry per CDR3 protein, called by TCRdb with MiXCR from the reads. The sample has 510,000 or so distinct CDR3 sequences; around 27% are singletons. Material: PBMCs. The receptor set was obtained from a human donor in good health (CMV status not recorded). Some clones in this sample may be carry-over from other donors' samples. Both conserved end residues are part of each CDR3. The D gene is left open where the match is weak.

d_gene: TRBD2; j_gene: TRBJ2-1; v_gene: TRBV10-2; CDR3aa: CASSEASGVPYNEQFF
d_gene: .; j_gene: TRBJ2-7; v_gene: TRBV7-2; CDR3aa: CASGLDGGAEQYF
d_gene: .; j_gene: TRBJ1-1; v_gene: TRBV29-1; CDR3aa: CSVVDTGPPEAFF
d_gene: .; j_gene: TRBJ2-1; v_gene: TRBV7-2; CDR3aa: CASSHPMNEQFF
d_gene: .; j_gene: TRBJ1-1; v_gene: TRBV28; CDR3aa: CASIGGGNTEAFF
d_gene: .; j_gene: TRBJ2-7; v_gene: TRBV7-9; CDR3aa: CASSLTISRSLEQYF
d_gene: .; j_gene: TRBJ2-1; v_gene: TRBV19; CDR3aa: CASNRGGRDNEQFF
d_gene: TRBD1; j_gene: TRBJ1-6; v_gene: TRBV7-2; CDR3aa: CASSSNQGAFLSPLHF
d_gene: .; j_gene: TRBJ2-3; v_gene: TRBV12-3/TRBV12-4; CDR3aa: CASSLQVGDTQYF
d_gene: .; j_gene: TRBJ2-5; v_gene: TRBV6-2/TRBV6-3; CDR3aa: CASSYGARYKETQYF
d_gene: .; j_gene: TRBJ1-2; v_gene: TRBV19; CDR3aa: CASSPRPLGNYTF
d_gene: .; j_gene: TRBJ2-3; v_gene: TRBV20-1; CDR3aa: CSAREYRDLSTDTQYF
d_gene: .; j_gene: TRBJ2-6; v_gene: TRBV30; CDR3aa: CAWGPGSGANVLTF
d_gene: .; j_gene: TRBJ2-7; v_gene: TRBV11-2; CDR3aa: CASSLAGSEEQYF
d_gene: TRBD1; j_gene: TRBJ1-5; v_gene: TRBV3-1; CDR3aa: CASSQDPTGNQPQHF
d_gene: TRBD2; j_gene: TRBJ2-1; v_gene: TRBV12-3/TRBV12-4; CDR3aa: CASSGSGRVENEQFF
d_gene: TRBD2; j_gene: TRBJ2-2; v_gene: TRBV6-5; CDR3aa: CASTPGIVAGAHNTGELFF
d_gene: TRBD2; j_gene: TRBJ2-2; v_gene: TRBV24-1; CDR3aa: CATRRREAGELFF
d_gene: TRBD2; j_gene: TRBJ2-2; v_gene: TRBV4-2; CDR3aa: CASSPGASGNTGELFF
d_gene: .; j_gene: TRBJ2-7; v_gene: TRBV19; CDR3aa: CASSIGGAAYEQYF
d_gene: .; j_gene: TRBJ1-2; v_gene: TRBV27; CDR3aa: CASSSTGLYGYTF
d_gene: .; j_gene: TRBJ1-1; v_gene: TRBV4-1; CDR3aa: CASSQESNTEAFF